The entry that follows covers one T cell receptor (beta chain) sequence. Its specificity is not known. Sequencing used immunoSEQ multiplex PCR; TCRdb keeps in-frame clones, though not all of them. The repertoire includes 35,000 to 40,000 clones, approximately 83% of them detected once, and over 3% sits in the top ten. The sample originates from a study of CD4 T cells in relation to SARS-CoV-2 and coronaviruses. In the study overall: Shared crossreactive spike epitopes were mapped to their HLA restriction. Findings of the study overall: No donor gave both pre-pandemic and post-infection samples. In around 60% of donors, memory CD4+ clonotypes crossrecognized SARS-CoV-2 and at least one common cold coronavirus spike.

Germline assignment: CDR1 SGHKS and CDR2 YYEKEE (reference sequence). The CDR3 runs 13 residues. V trimming: 4 bases; J trimming: 4 bases; junction bases outside the gene matches: 5. The genes are TRBV5-5 and TRBJ2-7; 7 bases line up with TRBD1. The sequence was obtained from an adult with COVID-19. The material sequenced was memory CD4+ T cells from PBMCs. Here the CDR3 DNA reads TGTGCCAGCAGCGCAACAGGGGCGTACGAGCAGTACTTC. Translated, it gives CASSATGAYEQYF.